Below are 6 T cell receptor beta chains sequenced from a single sample in a study of regulatory T cells in long-lasting Graves disease. In building TCR beta libraries, iRepertoire HTBI primers were used together with Arm-PCR of CDR3 regions. TCRdb used MiXCR to reprocess the multiplex PCR reads, holding one entry per CDR3 protein. The sample comprises hundreds of thousands of distinct CDR3 sequences, 15% to 20% of which are singletons, and 12% rests with the top ten. Specified time point: newly diagnosed GD, antithyroid drugs for less than 3 months. There was RNA extracted from PBMCs, and the TCR library was made from it. The same specimen was also included in a second study, on T cells in Graves' hyperthyroidism and ophthalmopathy.

Sequencing used peripheral blood mononuclear cells (PBMCs), obtained at new diagnosis, from a patient treated with antithyroid drugs. These receptors were taken from a man aged 18-30 years with Graves disease.

On this clonotype itself: A read error may produce the germline difference seen at one junction end. The chain uses TRBV7-9 and TRBJ1-1, with 7 nucleotides matching TRBD1. The CDR3 is made up of 15 amino acids. Germline CDR1 is SEHNR and CDR2 is FQNEAQ (reference sequence). The CDR3 here is CPSSPLEGANTEAFF. The CDR3 nucleotides read TGTCCCAGCAGCCCCCTCGAGGGGGCGAACACTGAAGCTTTCTTT.

This clonotype was observed many times. The V call is TRBV7-3, the J call TRBJ2-5, with D possibly TRBD1 on 5 matching bases. The V gene's germline CDR1 is SGHTA and CDR2 FQGTGA. V lost 3 bases and J lost 3, with 8 bases in between. This CDR3 is built from 13 residues. The CDR3 reads CASSLTREETQYF. The CDR3 coding sequence is TGTGCCAGCAGCTTGACCAGGGAAGAGACCCAGTACTTC.

This clonotype showed up many times. V is TRBV20-1 and J is TRBJ1-1, with D maybe TRBD1 (5 bases). The CDR3 contains 12 residues. V was shortened by 4 bases and J by 4 bases, with 10 bases between the two germline ends. Per the germline V gene, CDR1 is DFQATT and CDR2 is SNEGSKA (reference sequence). CDR3 protein: CSAKLGGTEAFF. In DNA, the CDR3 is TGCAGTGCTAAGTTGGGGGGCACTGAAGCTTTCTTT.

This clonotype showed up many times. The chain combines TRBV12-3 or TRBV12-4 with TRBJ1-5; 8 bases line up with TRBD1. The length of the CDR3 is 14 residues. After removal of 6 bases from V and 6 bases from J, the junction contained 7 bases not matched to a gene. The CDR3 spells CASSPQGAGQPQHF. CDR3 nucleotides: TGTGCCAGCAGCCCTCAGGGGGCGGGTCAGCCCCAGCATTTT.

On this clonotype itself: This may be a read error, as it is one base from a much larger clone. This chain links TRBV6-2 or TRBV6-3 with TRBJ1-1, with D possibly being TRBD1 (6 bases). The germline V and J ends were trimmed by 6 bases and 6 bases, with 20 bases remaining between them. Germline loops: CDR1 MNHEY, CDR2 SVGEGT. This CDR3 is built from 15 residues. This chain's CDR3 is CASSFGGQGGPEAFF. Written as DNA, the CDR3 is TGTGCCAGCAGCTTCGGGGGGCAGGGTGGCCCTGAAGCTTTCTTT.

This clonotype has a handful of counts. J is TRBJ2-2 and V is TRBV12-3 or TRBV12-4; D remains ambiguous. Trimming took off 3 bases at V and 5 bases at J, with 13 bases between the two ends. The CDR3 is 15 residues long. The CDR3 bases are TGTGCCAGCAGTTTCTTTAGACATCCTACCGGGGAGCTGTTTTTT. This encodes CASSFFRHPTGELFF.